This T cell receptor (beta chain) was sequenced in a study of identical twins. Study-wide points: Conclusions came from cross-sectional statistical analysis, not from following the same donors. Models came in too low on out-of-frame TCR alpha sharing in monozygotic twins. Abundant cord blood beta clonotypes carried fewer insertions; memory repertoires showed none. For out-of-frame alpha sequences shared by twins, low generation probability was in excess.

The CDR3 is 15 amino acids. V lost 0 bases to trimming and J lost 2 bases, with 8 bases between them. Per the germline V gene, CDR1 is ENHRY and CDR2 is SYGVKD. There are a few counts of this clonotype. As yet, its antigen is unknown. Each CDR3 protein gets one entry after TCRdb re-called the 5' RACE reads with MiXCR. Of 350,000 to 600,000 distinct CDR3 sequences in the sample, over 12% are singletons; the top ten hold 0.5% to 0.65%. A further study also used this sample, focusing on yellow fever vaccine responses in identical twins.

This TCR was sampled from a woman in her late teens or twenties in good health. The sequencing input was CD4+ T cells sorted from blood. This chain uses TRBV10-3 with TRBJ2-1; the D is unclear. The DNA of the CDR3 is TGTGCCATCAGTGAGTCGGCGGAAGCCTACAATGAGCAGTTCTTC. Residues: CAISESAEAYNEQFF.